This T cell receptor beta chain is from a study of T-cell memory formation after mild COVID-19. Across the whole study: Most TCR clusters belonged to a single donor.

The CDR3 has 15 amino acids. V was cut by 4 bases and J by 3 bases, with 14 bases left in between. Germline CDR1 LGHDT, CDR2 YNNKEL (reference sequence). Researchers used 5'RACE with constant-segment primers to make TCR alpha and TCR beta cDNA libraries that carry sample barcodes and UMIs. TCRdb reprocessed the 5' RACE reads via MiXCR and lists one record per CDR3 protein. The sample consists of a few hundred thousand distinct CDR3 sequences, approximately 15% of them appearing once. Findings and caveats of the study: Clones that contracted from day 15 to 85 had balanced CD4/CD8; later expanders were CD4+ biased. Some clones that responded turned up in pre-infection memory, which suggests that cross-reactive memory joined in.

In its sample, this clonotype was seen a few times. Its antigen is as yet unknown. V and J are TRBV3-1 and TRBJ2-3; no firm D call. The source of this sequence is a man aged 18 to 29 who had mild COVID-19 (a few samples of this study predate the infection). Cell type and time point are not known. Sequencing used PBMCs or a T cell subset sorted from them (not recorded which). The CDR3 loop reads CASSPNSVGTDTQYF. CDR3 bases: TGTGCCAGCAGCCCCAACTCTGTCGGGACAGATACGCAGTATTTT.